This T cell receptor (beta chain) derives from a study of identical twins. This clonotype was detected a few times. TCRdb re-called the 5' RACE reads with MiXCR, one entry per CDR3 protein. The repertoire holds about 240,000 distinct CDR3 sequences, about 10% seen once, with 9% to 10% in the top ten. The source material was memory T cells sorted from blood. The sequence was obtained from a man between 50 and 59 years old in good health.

The DNA of the CDR3 is TGCAGTGCGGGAATACTAGCGGGAGCTGGCACAGATACGCAGTATTTT. Protein: CSAGILAGAGTDTQYF. J is TRBJ2-3 and V is TRBV20-1; 11 bases are a match to TRBD2. The CDR3 contains 16 residues. Unmatched junction bases numbered 9, after V lost 6 bases and J lost 1 base. Germline CDR1 is DFQATT and CDR2 is SNEGSKA (reference sequence).